In this sample, the clone carrying this T cell receptor (beta chain) turned up a few times. The junction and the germline gene differ at one end; a read error may be behind it. TCRdb redid the calling of the 5' RACE reads with MiXCR, one entry per CDR3 protein. The table records 250,000 to 350,000 distinct CDR3 sequences, roughly 8.7% of them present only once. This record belongs to a study of T cells after yellow fever vaccination. Germline CDR1 SGHRS, CDR2 YFSETQ. The CDR3 is made up of 14 amino acids. The rearrangement joins TRBV5-1 to TRBJ2-1; D not resolved. Here the sequenced sample was CD4+ T cells sorted from PBMCs, taken 5 days after the yellow fever booster vaccination. The source of this sequence is a man aged 18 to 29 who received the YFV17D yellow fever vaccine. The CDR3 region is CASTLAPSWNEQFF. Written as DNA, the CDR3 is TGCGCCAGCACCTTGGCACCCTCCTGGAATGAGCAGTTCTTC.